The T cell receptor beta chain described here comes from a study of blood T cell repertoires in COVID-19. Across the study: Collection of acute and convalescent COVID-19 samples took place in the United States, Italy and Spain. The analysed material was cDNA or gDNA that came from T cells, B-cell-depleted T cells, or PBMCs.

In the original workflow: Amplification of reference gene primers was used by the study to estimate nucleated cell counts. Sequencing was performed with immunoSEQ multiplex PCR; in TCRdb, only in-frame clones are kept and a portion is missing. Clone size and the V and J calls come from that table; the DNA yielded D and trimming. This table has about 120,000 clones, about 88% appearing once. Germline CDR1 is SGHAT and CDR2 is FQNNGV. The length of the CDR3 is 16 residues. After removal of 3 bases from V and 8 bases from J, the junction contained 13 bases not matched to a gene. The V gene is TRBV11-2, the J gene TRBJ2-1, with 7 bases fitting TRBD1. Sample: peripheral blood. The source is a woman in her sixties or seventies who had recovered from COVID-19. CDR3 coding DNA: TGTGCCAGCAGCTTTTTCGTGACAGGGCCAAATGATGAGCAGTTCTTC. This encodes CASSFFVTGPNDEQFF.